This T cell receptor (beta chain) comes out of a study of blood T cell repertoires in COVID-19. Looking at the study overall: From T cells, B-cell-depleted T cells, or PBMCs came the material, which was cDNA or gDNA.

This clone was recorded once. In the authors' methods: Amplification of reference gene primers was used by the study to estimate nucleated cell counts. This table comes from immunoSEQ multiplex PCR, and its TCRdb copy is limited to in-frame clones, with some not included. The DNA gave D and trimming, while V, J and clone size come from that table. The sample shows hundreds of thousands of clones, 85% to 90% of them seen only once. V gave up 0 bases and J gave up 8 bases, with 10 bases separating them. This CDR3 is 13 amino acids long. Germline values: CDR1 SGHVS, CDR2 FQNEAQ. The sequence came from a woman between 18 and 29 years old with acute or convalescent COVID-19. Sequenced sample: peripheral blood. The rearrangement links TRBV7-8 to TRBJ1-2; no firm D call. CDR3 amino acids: CASSLAGSGGYTF. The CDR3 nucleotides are TGTGCCAGCAGCTTAGCCGGGAGTGGGGGCTACACCTTC.